This entry lists 25 T cell receptor beta chains sequenced from one sample in a study of CD8+ T cells in alopecia areata. Sequencing used cDNA as its template, made by extracting RNA and reverse transcribing it. Assay: immunoSEQ multiplex PCR; the TCRdb copy retains only in-frame clones and omits some. Observed in the sample are more than 250,000 clones, none of them singletons. Pooled cutaneous lymph node cells were sorted using CD4, CD8alpha, NKG2D, NKG2ACE and other markers. The sample comprised CD4+ T cells sorted from a lymph node. The receptors were sampled from a C3H/HeJ mouse with alopecia areata. This line is of MHC haplotype H2-k.

This clone was seen more than once but under ten times. Gene labels here are mouse ones. The CDR3 end falls 4 residues outside the read, so it is completed with the germline J gene. V usage is TRBV13-1 and J usage is TRBJ2-7; 11 bases map to TRBD2. V was pared by 5 bases and J by 3 bases, with 4 bases of the junction left unmatched. The V gene's germline CDR1 is NSHNY and CDR2 SYGAGN. The CDR3 is 14 residues long. The CDR3 DNA, read in part, is TGTGCCAGCAGGACGACTGGGGGGGACTAT. This sequence encodes CASRTTGGDY. The CDR3 as a whole reads CASRTTGGDYEQYF.

This clone has just a few counts. Gene and germline names: mouse. The read gets to within 4 residues of the CDR3 end, and the germline J gene fills in the rest. V usage is TRBV5 and J usage is TRBJ2-5; TRBD2 aligns across 8 bases. Losses at the gene ends were 0 bases for V and 1 base for J; bases not matched to a gene: 6. Per germline, CDR1 LGHNA and CDR2 YNLKQL (reference sequence). The CDR3 spans 17 residues. CDR3 DNA (partial): TGTGCCAGCAGCCAAGATGGGGGGGGCGCGGACCAAGAC. Amino acids: CASSQDGGGADQD. The entire CDR3 protein reads CASSQDGGGADQDTQYF.

As concerns this clone: Mouse names are used for the genes. The DNA ends 4 residues before the CDR3 does, and the rest of the CDR3 is filled in from the germline J gene. Distinct nucleotide sequences in the sample also encode this CDR3. The chain recombines TRBV12-1 with TRBJ2-3, with a tentative D call TRBD2 (7 bases). V lost 0 bases and J lost 1, with 10 bases in between. This CDR3 contains 15 residues. Germline assignment: CDR1 SGHSN and CDR2 HYEKVE. The CDR3 region is CASSLGGRGAETLYF. CDR3 DNA, as far as it was read: TGTGCCAGCTCTCTCGGGGGGCGCGGTGCAGAA.

This clone was seen many times. Gene labels here are mouse ones. Sequencing ends 4 residues short of the CDR3 end; the germline J gene provides the rest. Other DNA sequences within the sample encode an identical CDR3. The V gene is TRBV1, the J gene TRBJ1-2; tentatively, D is TRBD1 (5 bases). Germline values: CDR1 NSQYPW, CDR2 LRSPGD (reference sequence). This CDR3 is 15 amino acids long. V was shortened by 0 bases and J by 0 bases, with 8 bases between the two germline ends. CDR3 sequence reads: CTCSADQGANSDYTF. Partial CDR3 DNA: TGCACCTGCAGTGCAGATCAGGGTGCAAACTCC.

Concerning this clone itself: Here the gene names and germline are mouse. From the germline J gene comes the end of the CDR3, since the read stops 4 residues before it. This rearrangement joins TRBV13-1 to TRBJ2-4; 10 bases map to TRBD2. V was clipped by 5 bases and J by 1 base; unmatched bases: 7. This CDR3 is 16 amino acids long. Germline V gene data show CDR1 as NSHNY and CDR2 as SYGAGN. The CDR3 bases that were read are TGTGCCAGCAGCCCGGGACTGGGGAGTGGTCAAAAC. Protein product: CASSPGLGSGQN. The entire CDR3 reads CASSPGLGSGQNTLYF.

This clone was seen many times. Gene names are mouse gene names. CDR3 region: CASSDPANTGQLYF. The part of the CDR3 DNA that was read is TGTGCCAGCAGTGACCCAGCAAACACCGGG. This chain links TRBV13-1 with TRBJ2-2; D gene uncertain. The CDR3 end falls 4 residues outside the read, so it is completed with the germline J gene. The germline V gene has CDR1 NSHNY and CDR2 SYGAGN. The length of the CDR3 is 14 residues. Trimming removed 2 bases from V and 0 bases from J, with 5 bases in between.

This clone was seen a few times. Mouse gene names apply. The read halts 4 residues ahead of the CDR3 end, with the missing end drawn from the germline J gene. The rearrangement joins TRBV19 to TRBJ2-5; 10 nucleotides line up with TRBD2. This CDR3 region has 17 residues. The germline CDR1 and CDR2 sequences are FNHDT and SITEND (reference sequence). With V trimmed by 3 bases and J by 0 bases, 7 bases remained unmatched. This CDR3 is CASSRGLGTFNQDTQYF. Partial CDR3 DNA: TGTGCCAGCAGTAGGGGACTGGGGACCTTTAACCAAGAC.

Comment on this clone: The gene symbols are mouse symbols. The read halts 4 residues ahead of the CDR3 end, with the missing end drawn from the germline J gene. The same CDR3 arises from other DNA sequences in this sample as well. The chain has TRBV5 and TRBJ1-2; TRBD1 aligns across 9 bases. The V and J ends lost 0 bases and 4 bases, in that order; junction bases with no gene match: 0. Germline V gives CDR1 LGHNA, CDR2 YNLKQL (reference sequence). The CDR3 totals 14 residues. CDR3 region: CASSQETGGSDYTF. The DNA read from the CDR3 is TGTGCCAGCAGCCAAGAGACAGGGGGCTCC.

This clone has more than one count but fewer than ten. The gene symbols are mouse symbols. The CDR3 DNA, read in part, is TGTGCCAGCAGTGGGGGGGGACAATCAAACTCC. As protein: CASSGGGQSNS. In full, the CDR3 reads CASSGGGQSNSDYTF. The chain links TRBV13-1 to TRBJ1-2, with D possibly being TRBD1 (6 bases). The read stops 4 residues short of the end of the CDR3; the missing end is completed from the germline J gene. There are 15 residues in the CDR3. The V gene's germline CDR1 is NSHNY and CDR2 SYGAGN. Trimming shortened V by 3 bases and J by 0 bases, and 12 bases separated the two germline ends.

This clone has a handful of counts. Genes and germline are mouse. Coverage ceases 4 residues before the CDR3 finishes, and the germline J gene fills in the end. The V and J genes are TRBV3 and TRBJ2-7; TRBD2 aligns across 7 bases. The CDR3 extends over 15 amino acids. CDR1 SNHLY and CDR2 FYNGKV come from the germline V gene (reference sequence). V trimming: 8 bases; J trimming: 0 bases; junction bases outside the gene matches: 10. The DNA read from the CDR3 is TGTGCCAGCCCATCAACTGGGGAACGCTCCTAT. This sequence encodes CASPSTGERSY. The full CDR3 is CASPSTGERSYEQYF.

A word on this clone: The gene names given are mouse names. The DNA ends 4 residues before the CDR3 does, and the rest of the CDR3 is filled in from the germline J gene. This CDR3 is also generated by other DNA sequences in the sample. The chain links TRBV13-3 to TRBJ2-3, with 11 bases identical to TRBD2. CDR3 length equals 16 residues. Germline V gives CDR1 NNHDY, CDR2 SYVADS. The V and J ends lost 3 bases and 0 bases, in that order; junction bases with no gene match: 3. The CDR3 loop is CASSAGTGGSAETLYF. CDR3 bases read: TGTGCCAGCAGTGCCGGGACTGGGGGTAGTGCAGAA.

With regard to this clone: Gene names and germline refer to mouse. The sequenced fragment ends 4 residues before the CDR3 boundary, so the rest is inferred from the germline J gene. The genes are TRBV5 and TRBJ2-1, with 10 nucleotides matching TRBD1. CDR1 is LGHNA, CDR2 YNLKQL, per germline (reference sequence). There are 15 residues in the CDR3. With V trimmed by 0 bases and J by 5 bases, 1 base remained unmatched. The CDR3 region is CASSQDGTGDAEQFF. The sequenced part of the CDR3 DNA is TGTGCCAGCAGCCAAGATGGGACAGGGGATGCT.

This clone was seen only a few times. Gene names are mouse gene names. The CDR3 sequence: CTCSADYNSAETLYF. Incomplete CDR3 DNA: TGCACCTGCAGTGCAGATTACAATAGTGCAGAA. The rearrangement links TRBV1 to TRBJ2-3; no clear D gene. With the read ending 4 residues before the CDR3 end, the germline J gene is used to fill in that end. V lost 0 bases and J 0 bases, leaving 7 bases between the germline ends. CDR1 is NSQYPW and CDR2 is LRSPGD in the germline V gene (reference sequence). The CDR3 consists of 15 residues.

With regard to this clone: The listed genes are named as in mouse. The CDR3 end is not reached by the read, which stops 4 residues before it; the germline J gene fills it in. This chain connects TRBV1 to TRBJ2-3; 11 bases line up with TRBD2. V lost 2 bases, J lost 2 bases, and 9 bases stayed unmatched. This CDR3 has 18 amino acids. Germline-derived CDR1 and CDR2 are NSQYPW and LRSPGD (reference sequence). The CDR3 loop reads CTCSARDWGGQDAETLYF. CDR3 bases read: TGCACCTGCAGTGCACGAGACTGGGGGGGTCAGGATGCAGAA.

This clone was counted a few times. The listed genes are named as in mouse. The read comes to an end 4 residues before the CDR3 does, leaving the germline J gene to fill in the end. The V gene is TRBV19, the J gene TRBJ1-1, with D tentatively TRBD1 (5 bases). Trimming pared 3 bases from V and 4 bases from J, leaving 7 bases between. The CDR3 extends over 12 amino acids. Germline CDR1 reads FNHDT; CDR2 reads SITEND (reference sequence). The sequenced CDR3 bases are TGTGCCAGCAGTAGGGGGTTCACA. Translating it yields CASSRGFT. The whole CDR3 sequence reads CASSRGFTEVFF.

To note about this clone: Germline and genes: mouse. The read ends 4 residues early relative to the CDR3; the germline J gene fills the gap. J is TRBJ2-7 and V is TRBV13-3, with a tentative D call TRBD1 (6 bases). The CDR3 length is 13 residues. The germline CDR1 and CDR2 sequences are NNHDY and SYVADS. Trimming removed 1 base at V and 3 bases at J, with 8 bases between. Partial CDR3 DNA: TGTGCCAGCAGTGATTGGGACAACTAT. This codes for CASSDWDNY. The entire CDR3 protein is CASSDWDNYEQYF.

This clone was detected only a few times. The germline and genes are mouse ones. The read terminates 4 residues before the CDR3 end, so the remaining end is supplied by the germline J gene. V usage is TRBV31 and J usage is TRBJ1-2; D may be TRBD1 (5 bases). The CDR3 length is 12 residues. Germline values: CDR1 GKSSPN, CDR2 SITVG. The covered CDR3 bases are TGTGCCTGGAGTCTAGAGGGGTCC. It encodes CAWSLEGS. The CDR3 as a whole reads CAWSLEGSDYTF.

With regard to this clone: Mouse gene names and germline throughout. Read data end 4 residues before the CDR3 end; the end is taken from the germline J gene. Different DNA sequences within this sample yield the same CDR3. The rearrangement links TRBV19 to TRBJ2-7; 8 bases fit TRBD2. CDR1 and CDR2 from the germline V gene are FNHDT and SITEND (reference sequence). The CDR3 is made up of 14 amino acids. The CDR3 bases that were read are TGTGCCAGCAGTATAAGGGGGGGCGCTTAT. It translates to CASSIRGGAY. The full CDR3 protein reads CASSIRGGAYEQYF.

Regarding this clone: Gene names denote mouse genes. The read ends 4 residues early relative to the CDR3; the germline J gene fills the gap. The chain employs TRBV5 and TRBJ1-2, with 10 bases fitting TRBD1. In germline, CDR1 is LGHNA, CDR2 YNLKQL (reference sequence). J lost 4 bases, V lost 4 bases, and 6 bases had no gene match. The length of the CDR3 is 15 residues. The DNA read from the CDR3 is TGTGCCAGCAGCCCCCCCGGGACAGGGGTCTCC. This sequence encodes CASSPPGTGVS. The full CDR3 is CASSPPGTGVSDYTF.

This clone was detected only a few times. A much larger clone is a single base away; this may be a read error. The listed genes are named as in mouse. The CDR3 goes on 4 residues after the read ends, and that part is filled in from the germline J gene. J is TRBJ1-2 and V is TRBV13-3, with D uncertain. The germline CDR1 and CDR2 sequences are NNHDY and SYVADS. V shed 7 bases and J shed 0 bases, with 7 bases lying between them. The CDR3 extends over 12 amino acids. The CDR3 bases that were read are TGTGCCAGCGCGACAACAAACTCC. Translation: CASATTNS. The full CDR3 sequence reads CASATTNSDYTF.

A few counts support this clone. Gene names and germline match the mouse. The CDR3 end lies 4 residues beyond the end of the read and is filled in from the germline J gene. The rearrangement uses TRBV13-3 and TRBJ1-2; possibly TRBD1 for D (6 bases). The V gene lost 1 base and the J gene lost 1 base, with 8 bases spanning the gap. Germline CDR1 and CDR2: NNHDY and SYVADS. The CDR3 loop spans 14 amino acids. CDR3 bases read: TGTGCCAGCAGTGATCGCAGGGGAAACTCC. This encodes CASSDRRGNS. The entire CDR3 sequence reads CASSDRRGNSDYTF.

This clone appeared a few times. The listed genes are named as in mouse. The read stops 4 residues short of the end of the CDR3; the missing end is completed from the germline J gene. The chain couples TRBV5 to TRBJ1-1, with D possibly TRBD1 on 5 matching bases. V dropped 4 bases and J dropped 4 bases, with 10 bases sitting between them. The CDR3 spans 13 residues. Looked up from germline, CDR1 is LGHNA and CDR2 is YNLKQL (reference sequence). The CDR3 is CASSPRGVTEVFF. The CDR3 bases that were read are TGTGCCAGCAGCCCCCGGGGGGTCACA.

Concerning this clone: Each gene name is a mouse one. Sequencing ends 4 residues short of the CDR3 end; the germline J gene provides the rest. This chain uses TRBV13-1 with TRBJ2-2, with D possibly TRBD1 on 6 matching bases. CDR3 length: 16 residues. V dropped 2 bases and J dropped 0 bases, with 11 bases sitting between them. Germline V gene data show CDR1 as NSHNY and CDR2 as SYGAGN. The CDR3 reads CASSERQGSNTGQLYF. CDR3 bases read: TGTGCCAGCAGTGAACGGCAGGGGTCAAACACCGGG.

This clone came up a few times. Any gene name here is a mouse gene name. The read ends 4 residues early relative to the CDR3; the germline J gene fills the gap. The same CDR3 also results from other DNA sequences found in this sample. This chain connects TRBV1 to TRBJ2-5; D is perhaps TRBD1 (6 bases). Looked up from germline, CDR1 is NSQYPW and CDR2 is LRSPGD (reference sequence). This CDR3 is built from 14 residues. The CDR3 sequence is CTCSAPGQKDTQYF. CDR3 DNA, as far as it was read: TGCACCTGCAGTGCACCCGGACAGAAAGAC. Full variable domain (remainder filled in from reference TRBV1 and TRBJ2-5): VTLLEQNPRWRLVPRGQAVNLRCILKNSQYPWMSWYQQDLQKQLQWLFTLRSPGDKEVKSLPGADYLATRVTDTELRLQVANMSQGRTLYCTCSAPGQKDTQYFGPGTRLLVL.

This clone showed up just a few times. Mouse germline and gene names are used. The CDR3 end is not reached by the read, which stops 4 residues before it; the germline J gene fills it in. The chain joins TRBV13-1 to TRBJ2-2; D is perhaps TRBD1 (6 bases). Germline-derived CDR1 and CDR2 are NSHNY and SYGAGN. The germline V and J ends were trimmed by 5 bases and 1 base, with 12 bases remaining between them. There are 15 residues in the CDR3. CDR3 amino acids: CASSPPGQNTGQLYF. Partial CDR3 DNA: TGTGCCAGCAGCCCTCCGGGACAAAACACCGGG.